The clone carrying this T cell receptor (beta chain) was recorded at least ten times. Its matching antigen is unknown. Antiretroviral therapy had run roughly three months, about 14 weeks, before follow-up blood collection. No cell fractionation was done, so the repertoire covers all unsorted peripheral blood T cells. V lost 2 bases and J lost 4; bases outside the gene matches: 12. There are 17 residues in the CDR3. Germline CDR1 is GTSNPN and CDR2 is SVGIG (reference sequence). cDNA was made from about 510 ng RNA using alpha and beta constant primers. Using multiplexing indices, alpha and beta chain libraries were generated apart by chain-specific third strand synthesis. TCRdb used MiXCR to reprocess the 5' RACE reads, holding one entry per CDR3 protein. The sample lists more than 15,000 distinct CDR3 sequences, approximately 7.7% occurring once. This specimen belongs to a study of HIV-infected patients and healthy controls.

Study-level findings and limits: A major limitation was that merely sixteen HIV-infected individuals were processed. About 13 weeks of therapy was arguably too brief to observe immune reconstitution in treated samples. No HLA typing of donors was done in this study. HIV-infected patients and controls differed significantly in mean usage of eight alpha and eight beta V genes.

This rearrangement joins TRBV30 to TRBJ2-3; 10 positions agree with TRBD2. The sequencing used blood, collected during antiretroviral therapy. The sequence was collected from an adult with HIV infection. CDR3 bases: TGTGCCTGGAGTAAAGGGACAACAGCGGGAGGGTCAGATACGCAGTATTTT. This codes for CAWSKGTTAGGSDTQYF.